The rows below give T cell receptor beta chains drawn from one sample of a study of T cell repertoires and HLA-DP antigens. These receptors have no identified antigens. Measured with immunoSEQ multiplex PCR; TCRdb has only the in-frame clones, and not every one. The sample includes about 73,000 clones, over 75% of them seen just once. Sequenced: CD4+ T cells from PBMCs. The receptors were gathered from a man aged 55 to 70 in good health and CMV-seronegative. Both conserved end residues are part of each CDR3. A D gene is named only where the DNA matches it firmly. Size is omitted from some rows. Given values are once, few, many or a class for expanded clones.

DNA: TGTGCCAGTAGTATGGCTGGGACTAGCGGATACAATGAGCAGTTCTTC
CDR3: CASSMAGTSGYNEQFF
size: .
V: TRBV19
J: TRBJ2-1
D: TRBD2
length: 16

DNA: TGTGCCAGCAGAAGCGGACAAGTCAATCAGCCCCAGCATTTT
CDR3: CASRSGQVNQPQHF
size: few
V: TRBV6-1
J: TRBJ1-5
D: .
length: 14

DNA: TGTGCCAGCACTCCGTGGGTGGGTGCTGATTCACCCCTCCACTTT
CDR3: CASTPWVGADSPLHF
size: .
V: TRBV28
J: TRBJ1-6
D: .
length: 15

DNA: TGTGCCAGCAGCTTGTGGGGAATCGGGGAGCTGTTTTTT
CDR3: CASSLWGIGELFF
size: .
V: TRBV5-8
J: TRBJ2-2
D: .
length: 13

DNA: TGTGCCAGCAGTGAGGCTCTCACTGAAGCTTTCTTT
CDR3: CASSEALTEAFF
size: .
V: TRBV28
J: TRBJ1-1
D: .
length: 12

DNA: TGTGCCAGCAGTGTGGATCGGGGGAGAGAAGAGACCCAGTACTTC
CDR3: CASSVDRGREETQYF
size: .
V: TRBV2
J: TRBJ2-5
D: .
length: 15

DNA: TGTGCCTGGAGTACCGGACAGGGTGAAAAACTGTTTTTT
CDR3: CAWSTGQGEKLFF
size: once
V: TRBV30
J: TRBJ1-4
D: TRBD1
length: 13

DNA: TGTGCCAGCAGTTCCCCCGGGACAGGGTTGAACGAGCAGTACTTC
CDR3: CASSSPGTGLNEQYF
size: .
V: TRBV6-5
J: TRBJ2-7
D: TRBD1
length: 15

DNA: TGTGCCAGTAGTTCCTGGACTAGCGGGAGGTCGGATACGCAGTATTTT
CDR3: CASSSWTSGRSDTQYF
size: .
V: TRBV19
J: TRBJ2-3
D: TRBD2
length: 16

DNA: TGCGCCAGCAGCTTCTCTACGGCCACCTACAATGAGCAGTTCTTC
CDR3: CASSFSTATYNEQFF
size: .
V: TRBV5-1
J: TRBJ2-1
D: .
length: 15

DNA: TGTGCCAGTAGTAGGAGACAGGTTGGTTACAATCAGCCCCAGCATTTT
CDR3: CASSRRQVGYNQPQHF
size: .
V: TRBV19
J: TRBJ1-5
D: .
length: 16

DNA: TGCGCCAGCAGCTTGGGGGGACAGCAAGAGACCCAGTACTTC
CDR3: CASSLGGQQETQYF
size: once
V: TRBV5-1
J: TRBJ2-5
D: TRBD1
length: 14

DNA: TGCGCCAGCAGCCAAAATGCGGGGGGGCGAAGAGGCGAGCAGTACTTC
CDR3: CASSQNAGGRRGEQYF
size: .
V: TRBV4-1
J: TRBJ2-7
D: TRBD2
length: 16

DNA: TGCGCCAGCAGCTTGGTTGGGACCTCTGGGGCCAACGTCCTGACTTTC
CDR3: CASSLVGTSGANVLTF
size: few
V: TRBV5-1
J: TRBJ2-6
D: .
length: 16

DNA: TGCGCCAGCAGCTTGGCGTTAACCGGGGGAGAGACCCAGTACTTC
CDR3: CASSLALTGGETQYF
size: .
V: TRBV5-1
J: TRBJ2-5
D: .
length: 15

DNA: TGCAGCGTTGCGACCGGCGGACGGAACACTGAAGCTTTCTTT
CDR3: CSVATGGRNTEAFF
size: .
V: TRBV29-1
J: TRBJ1-1
D: .
length: 14

DNA: TGTGCCACCAGCAGAGAGTGGGGCGGGAATGAGCAGTTCTTC
CDR3: CATSREWGGNEQFF
size: .
V: TRBV15
J: TRBJ2-1
D: .
length: 14

DNA: TGTGCCAGCAGCGTAGAGGCGGGGGCCCAGAACACCATATATTTT
CDR3: CASSVEAGAQNTIYF
size: .
V: TRBV9
J: TRBJ1-3
D: .
length: 15

DNA: TGTGCCAGCAGTTTGATACAGAGAAACTATGGCTACACCTTC
CDR3: CASSLIQRNYGYTF
size: .
V: TRBV28
J: TRBJ1-2
D: .
length: 14

DNA: TGCAGTGCCGATGTTCACTATGGCTACACCTTC
CDR3: CSADVHYGYTF
size: once
V: TRBV20-1
J: TRBJ1-2
D: .
length: 11

DNA: TGTGCCAGTAGCCCCGGCAGGGATGAGGGTCAGCCCCAGCATTTT
CDR3: CASSPGRDEGQPQHF
size: .
V: TRBV19
J: TRBJ1-5
D: .
length: 15

DNA: TGTGCCAGCAGCGTAGGAGGGGACTTGAGCACAGATACGCAGTATTTT
CDR3: CASSVGGDLSTDTQYF
size: .
V: TRBV9
J: TRBJ2-3
D: .
length: 16

DNA: TGTGCCAGCAGCCGCGGGGGACAGAGCTCCTACGAGCAGTACTTC
CDR3: CASSRGGQSSYEQYF
size: .
V: TRBV9
J: TRBJ2-7
D: .
length: 15

DNA: TGTGCCAGTGGAGGGGGAGGAACCCAAGAGACCCAGTACTTC
CDR3: CASGGGGTQETQYF
size: .
V: TRBV19
J: TRBJ2-5
D: .
length: 14

DNA: TGTGCCTGGATGGGGCTAGCGGGAGGGCCGAAGTCCTACAATGAGCAGTTCTTC
CDR3: CAWMGLAGGPKSYNEQFF
size: .
V: TRBV30
J: TRBJ2-1
D: TRBD2
length: 18

DNA: TGTGCCAGCAGCCCTAAACATCGACTAGCGGGAGCCTACAATGAGCAGTTCTTC
CDR3: CASSPKHRLAGAYNEQFF
size: few
V: TRBV7-9
J: TRBJ2-1
D: TRBD2
length: 18

DNA: TGTGCCAGCAGCCCGCAGACACAGGGGGATCCCGGGGAGCTGTTTTTT
CDR3: CASSPQTQGDPGELFF
size: .
V: TRBV9
J: TRBJ2-2
D: TRBD1
length: 16

DNA: TGTGCCAGCAGTTCGCACAGGGGGTTGAGCACAGATACGCAGTATTTT
CDR3: CASSSHRGLSTDTQYF
size: .
V: TRBV28
J: TRBJ2-3
D: TRBD1
length: 16

DNA: TGTGCCTGGAGTGTGGTCGGGACACACAATGGCTACACCTTC
CDR3: CAWSVVGTHNGYTF
size: .
V: TRBV30
J: TRBJ1-2
D: .
length: 14

DNA: TGCGCCAGCAGAGGACAGGGGGCCGGGGAGCTGTTTTTT
CDR3: CASRGQGAGELFF
size: .
V: TRBV10-2
J: TRBJ2-2
D: TRBD1
length: 13

DNA: TGTGCCAGCAGTGTCTGGACAGGGGAAAATCAGCCCCAGCATTTT
CDR3: CASSVWTGENQPQHF
size: many
V: TRBV2
J: TRBJ1-5
D: TRBD1
length: 15

DNA: TGTGCCAGCAGCTTAAGACCTTTACAAGAGACCCAGTACTTC
CDR3: CASSLRPLQETQYF
size: .
V: TRBV7-8
J: TRBJ2-5
D: .
length: 14

DNA: TGTGCCAGCAGCTTGGGAGGACAGCTGTCCTACGAGCAGTACTTC
CDR3: CASSLGGQLSYEQYF
size: .
V: TRBV5-4
J: TRBJ2-7
D: .
length: 15

DNA: TGTGCCAGCAGCCCAGACAGGTCGACCTACGAGCAGTACTTC
CDR3: CASSPDRSTYEQYF
size: .
V: TRBV7-2
J: TRBJ2-7
D: .
length: 14

DNA: TGCGCCAGCAGCCAAGAAGGGACTAGCGGAGGGGGGGAGCAGTTCTTC
CDR3: CASSQEGTSGGGEQFF
size: .
V: TRBV4-3
J: TRBJ2-1
D: TRBD2
length: 16

DNA: TGTGCCTGGGGGGGGCAGGCGATCACCAGCTCCTATAATTCACCCCTCCACTTT
CDR3: CAWGGQAITSSYNSPLHF
size: .
V: TRBV30
J: TRBJ1-6
D: .
length: 18

DNA: TGTGCCAGCAGCCCGGGGAGGGGGACTGAAGCTTTCTTT
CDR3: CASSPGRGTEAFF
size: .
V: TRBV6-6
J: TRBJ1-1
D: .
length: 13

DNA: TGTGCCAGCAGTACGCCGGACAGGATCTATGGCTACACCTTC
CDR3: CASSTPDRIYGYTF
size: .
V: TRBV2
J: TRBJ1-2
D: TRBD1
length: 14

DNA: TGTGCCAGCTCACTACAGGGGGCGTTTGGTAATCAGCCCCAGCATTTT
CDR3: CASSLQGAFGNQPQHF
size: .
V: TRBV18
J: TRBJ1-5
D: TRBD1
length: 16

DNA: TGTGCCAGCAGCAAATTCTCGTGGGACTTTCCCGTCTCTCTCAATGGGACCGGGGAGCTGTTTTTT
CDR3: CASSKFSWDFPVSLNGTGELFF
size: .
V: TRBV21-1
J: TRBJ2-2
D: .
length: 22

DNA: TGTGCCAGCAGTTTATTACGGACTAATGAAAAACTGTTTTTT
CDR3: CASSLLRTNEKLFF
size: .
V: TRBV28
J: TRBJ1-4
D: .
length: 14

DNA: TGCGCCAGCAGGTCCTTGAGCGGGAGTAGGCTTGAGCAGTTCTTC
CDR3: CASRSLSGSRLEQFF
size: .
V: TRBV5-1
J: TRBJ2-1
D: TRBD2
length: 15

DNA: TGTGCCAGCAGCTACCTTCGGGGTGGCGAGCAGTACTTC
CDR3: CASSYLRGGEQYF
size: .
V: TRBV5-5
J: TRBJ2-7
D: .
length: 13

DNA: TGTGCCAGCCGGACGGAAGCTAACTATGGCTACACCTTC
CDR3: CASRTEANYGYTF
size: few
V: TRBV25-1
J: TRBJ1-2
D: .
length: 13

DNA: TGTGCCAGCAGCCAAGGACAGTTCACAGATACGCAGTATTTT
CDR3: CASSQGQFTDTQYF
size: .
V: TRBV4-2
J: TRBJ2-3
D: .
length: 14

DNA: TGCGCCAGCAGCTTCCGGGGGGCATACGAGCAGTACTTC
CDR3: CASSFRGAYEQYF
size: .
V: TRBV5-1
J: TRBJ2-7
D: .
length: 13

DNA: TGTGCCATCAGTGCGACCATACTAGCGGGAGAAAAGAATGAGCAGTTCTTC
CDR3: CAISATILAGEKNEQFF
size: few
V: TRBV10-3
J: TRBJ2-1
D: TRBD2
length: 17

DNA: TGTGCCAGCAGCGATCTGGCTGGGCGGAGAGGCACAGATACGCAGTATTTT
CDR3: CASSDLAGRRGTDTQYF
size: .
V: TRBV7-9
J: TRBJ2-3
D: .
length: 17

DNA: TGTGCCAGCAGCACCTCCACAGGGCGGAATCCCTATGGCTACACCTTC
CDR3: CASSTSTGRNPYGYTF
size: .
V: TRBV5-6
J: TRBJ1-2
D: .
length: 16

DNA: TGCAGTGCTACCCCACTAGCGGCTTTCTTT
CDR3: CSATPLAAFF
size: .
V: TRBV20-1
J: TRBJ1-1
D: .
length: 10

DNA: TGTGCCAGCAGTTACCCCGGAGGAGATACGCAGTATTTT
CDR3: CASSYPGGDTQYF
size: once
V: TRBV6-6
J: TRBJ2-3
D: .
length: 13

DNA: TGCGCCACCCTTCGGCAGGACACGAGCTCCTATAATTCACCCCTCCACTTT
CDR3: CATLRQDTSSYNSPLHF
size: .
V: TRBV10-2
J: TRBJ1-6
D: .
length: 17

DNA: TGTGCCAGCAGCTTAGAGGGACTAGCGCCGCCGGGGGATGAGCAGTTCTTC
CDR3: CASSLEGLAPPGDEQFF
size: .
V: TRBV7-2
J: TRBJ2-1
D: TRBD2
length: 17